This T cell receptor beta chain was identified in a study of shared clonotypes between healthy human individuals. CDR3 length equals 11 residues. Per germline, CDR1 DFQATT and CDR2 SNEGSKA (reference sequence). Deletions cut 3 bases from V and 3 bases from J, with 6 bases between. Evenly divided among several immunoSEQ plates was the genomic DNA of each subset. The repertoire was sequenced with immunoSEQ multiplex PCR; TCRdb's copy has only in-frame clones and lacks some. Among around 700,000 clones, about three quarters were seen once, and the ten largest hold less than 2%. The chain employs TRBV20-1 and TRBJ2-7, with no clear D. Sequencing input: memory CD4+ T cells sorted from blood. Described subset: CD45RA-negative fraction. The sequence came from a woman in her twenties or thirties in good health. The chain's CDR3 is CSASGFYEQYF. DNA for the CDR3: TGCAGTGCTAGTGGGTTCTACGAGCAGTACTTC.